Here is one T cell receptor (beta chain) with its context. These data originate in a study of blood T cell repertoires in COVID-19. Looking at the study overall: The United States, Italy and Spain provided the acute and convalescent COVID-19 samples. In each case, the material was cDNA or gDNA derived from T cells, B-cell-depleted T cells, or PBMCs.

Study processing details: By means of reference gene primer amplification, nucleated cell counts were estimated. Generated by immunoSEQ multiplex PCR, the TCRdb table keeps only in-frame clones and is missing some. The V and J calls and clone size are taken from that table; D and trimming were inferred from the DNA. Among a few hundred thousand clones listed, about 91% were seen once. The CDR3 runs to 17 residues. Trimming removed 3 bases from V and 0 bases from J; junction bases left unmatched: 6. CDR1 is LNHDA, CDR2 SQIVND, per germline (reference sequence). The sequence was collected from a woman between 25 and 40 years old who had recovered from COVID-19. Sequenced sample: peripheral blood. V gene TRBV19 combines with J gene TRBJ1-1, with 11 bases that match TRBD1. In nucleotides, the CDR3 is TGTGCCAGTAGTATGGGACAGGGGGTTTGGGTGAACACTGAAGCTTTCTTT. Translating it yields CASSMGQGVWVNTEAFF.